This T cell receptor (beta chain) was observed in a study of T cell repertoires in ileal Crohn's disease. Time point here: inflamed ileum from the surgical specimen. Generated by immunoSEQ multiplex PCR, the TCRdb table keeps only in-frame clones and is missing some. The table lists some 17,000 clones, about three quarters of them singletons. CDR1 and CDR2 from the germline V gene are SGHDT and YYEEEE. The length of the CDR3 is 12 residues. The V gene lost 4 bases and the J gene lost 4 bases, with 8 bases spanning the gap. The sequencing input was ileal tissue. The chain employs TRBV5-6 and TRBJ1-1; a weak D match, TRBD1 (5 bases). The source is an adult with Crohn's disease. CDR3 nucleotides: TGTGCCAGCAGCCCCGGGACCACTGAAGCTTTCTTT. Translation gives CASSPGTTEAFF.